This T cell receptor beta chain is from a study of cytomegalovirus exposure and HLA in healthy donors. Study as a whole: In a previous analysis, 117 million unique TCR beta sequences were found from 150 million to 200 million T cells.

Study results and limitations: Roughly even sequencing depth across donors was the assumption behind the presence/absence analyses.

With 60 Vbeta and 13 Jbeta primers, the PCR was carried out. Using immunoSEQ multiplex PCR, the repertoire was profiled, and TCRdb retains in-frame clones only, with some absent. The sample contains 95,000 to 150,000 clones, about three quarters of which appear only once. This CDR3 comprises 13 residues. Looked up from germline, CDR1 is SGHRS and CDR2 is YFSETQ. Germline trimming cut 6 bases from V and 7 bases from J; bases unmatched to any gene: 9. A remark on this clone: Antigen: not known.

This receptor was obtained from a man in his fifties or sixties in good health and CMV-seropositive. The chain combines TRBV5-1 with TRBJ2-7; 8 nucleotides line up with TRBD1. The specimen sequenced was PBMCs. DNA for the CDR3: TGCGCCAGCAACGGACAGGGTACTCCAGAGCAGTACTTC. Translation gives CASNGQGTPEQYF. Full variable domain (rest looked up from reference TRBV5-1 and TRBJ2-7): KAGVTQTPRYLIKTRGQQVTLSCSPISGHRSVSWYQQTPGQGLQFLFEYFSETQRNKGNFPGRFSGRQFSNSRSEMNVSTLELGDSALYLCASNGQGTPEQYFGPGTRLTVT.